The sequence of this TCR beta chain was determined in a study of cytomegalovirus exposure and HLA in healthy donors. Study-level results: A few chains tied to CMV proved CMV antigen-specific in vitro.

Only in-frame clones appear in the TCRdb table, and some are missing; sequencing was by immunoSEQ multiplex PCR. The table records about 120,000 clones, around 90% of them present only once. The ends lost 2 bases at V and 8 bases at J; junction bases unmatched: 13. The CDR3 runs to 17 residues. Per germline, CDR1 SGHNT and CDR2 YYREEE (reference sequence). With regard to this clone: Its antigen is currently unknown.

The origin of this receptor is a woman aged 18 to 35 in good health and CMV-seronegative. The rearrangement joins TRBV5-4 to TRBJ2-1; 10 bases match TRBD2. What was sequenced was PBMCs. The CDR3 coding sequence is TGTGCCAGCAGCTTCGACGTAGGACTAGCGGTAAGCGATGAGCAGTTCTTC. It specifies CASSFDVGLAVSDEQFF.